The next 2 T cell receptor beta chains were all read from a single sample in a study of blood T cell repertoires in COVID-19. Measured with immunoSEQ multiplex PCR; TCRdb has only the in-frame clones, and not every one. The sample has some 83,000 clones; approximately 78% are singletons. Sequenced material: peripheral blood. The receptors shown here come from a human donor in a cohort sampled during active COVID-19.

The count of this clone is one. The chain couples TRBV29-1 to TRBJ1-5; D perhaps matches TRBD1 (5 bases). The germline V gene has CDR1 SQVTM and CDR2 ANQGSEA. The CDR3 loop spans 13 amino acids. Trimming took 4 bases from V and 4 from J, leaving 11 bases between them. CDR3 loop: CSVGVDSNQPQHF. The CDR3 DNA sequence: TGCAGCGTTGGGGTTGACAGTAATCAGCCCCAGCATTTT.

The chain combines TRBV2 with TRBJ1-5, with unresolved D. Deletions cut 0 bases from V and 0 bases from J, with 6 bases between. Germline V gives CDR1 SNHLY, CDR2 FYNNEI. The CDR3 has 15 amino acids. The CDR3 bases are TGTGCCAGCAGTGAAGCGACAACTAGCAATCAGCCCCAGCATTTT. This codes for CASSEATTSNQPQHF.